A few counts support the clone carrying this TCR beta chain. The target antigen is unknown. The data were obtained in a study of OX40 agonist ivuxolimab in advanced cancers. Study conclusions and caveats: More expanded clones were found, on average, in CD8+ than in CD4+ T cells.

This table comes from immunoSEQ multiplex PCR, and its TCRdb copy is limited to in-frame clones, with some not included. In the table there are 60,000 to 90,000 clones, about 87% of which are singletons. Trimming removed 0 bases from V and 9 bases from J, with 15 bases in between. The CDR3 has 14 residues. Germline CDR1 reads SGHVS; CDR2 reads FNYEAQ. The starting material was CD4+ or CD8+ T cells sorted from blood, obtained in a trial of the OX40 agonist ivuxolimab. The receptor was isolated from an adult with an advanced solid tumor such as melanoma, head and neck, liver or kidney cancer. The gene calls are TRBV7-6 and TRBJ2-7, with D perhaps TRBD1 or TRBD2 (5 bases each). In nucleotides, the CDR3 is TGTGCCAGCAGCTTAGCAGCTGCCGGGGCGGGGCAGTACTTC. Amino acid sequence: CASSLAAAGAGQYF. Looking up the rest from reference TRBV7-6 and TRBJ2-7 gives the full variable domain: GAGVSQSPRYKVTKRGQDVALRCDPISGHVSLYWYRQALGQGPEFLTYFNYEAQQDKSGLPNDRFSAERPEGSISTLTIQRTEQRDSAMYRCASSLAAAGAGQYFGPGTRLTVT.